These T cell receptor beta chains were read from a single sample in a study of blood T cell repertoires in COVID-19. The data were produced by immunoSEQ multiplex PCR, yet TCRdb's version contains in-frame clones alone and is incomplete. The data contain around 300,000 clones, roughly 90% of them singletons. The sequencing sample was made of PBMCs or T cells enriched from blood (not recorded which). These receptors were taken from a woman in her 40s who had recovered from COVID-19. Both conserved end residues are part of each CDR3. The D gene is left open where the match is weak. Some rows have no size entry. The others give once, few or many, or a class for an expanded clone.

d_gene	v_gene	j_gene	abundance	CDR3aa	CDR3nt
TRBD1	TRBV5-5	TRBJ1-4	-	CASSLTGTVEKLFF	TGTGCCAGCAGCTTGACGGGGACAGTGGAAAAACTGTTTTTT
TRBD1	TRBV11-2	TRBJ1-3	-	CASSLDGQVISGNTIYF	TGTGCCAGCAGCTTAGATGGACAGGTTATCTCTGGAAACACCATATATTTT
-	TRBV7-2	TRBJ1-4	-	CASSLAGGGLTNEKLFF	TGTGCCAGCAGCTTAGCTGGGGGCGGCCTGACTAATGAAAAACTGTTTTTT
-	TRBV3-1/TRBV3-2	TRBJ2-3	-	CASSQVENTQYF	TGTGCCAGCAGCCAAGTGGAGAATACGCAGTATTTT
-	TRBV10-3	TRBJ1-1	-	CASRDNTEAFF	TGTGCCTCACGGGATAACACTGAAGCTTTCTTT
TRBD2	TRBV5-1	TRBJ2-3	-	CASSTGLAGESTDTQYF	TGCGCCAGCAGCACGGGACTAGCGGGGGAAAGCACAGATACGCAGTATTTT
TRBD1	TRBV19	TRBJ1-1	once	CASSIVAGGNAEAFF	TGTGCCAGTAGTATAGTAGCAGGGGGCAACGCTGAAGCTTTCTTT
-	TRBV11-3	TRBJ2-7	-	CASDPSRKQYF	TGTGCCAGTGACCCAAGCAGGAAGCAGTACTTC
TRBD1	TRBV19	TRBJ1-5	-	CAARGGQGLQPQHF	TGTGCCGCCAGGGGGGGACAGGGGTTGCAGCCCCAGCATTTT
-	TRBV21-1	TRBJ1-2	few	CASSKDSEAGSGYTF	TGTGCCAGCAGCAAAGACTCGGAGGCGGGGTCTGGCTACACCTTC
TRBD2	TRBV3-1/TRBV3-2	TRBJ2-7	-	CASSQEPRTSGPYEQYF	TGTGCCAGCAGCCAAGAGCCCCGGACTAGCGGTCCCTACGAGCAGTACTTC
TRBD1	TRBV10-1	TRBJ1-1	-	CASGGQGDEAFF	TGCGCCAGCGGGGGACAGGGTGATGAAGCTTTCTTT
TRBD1	TRBV30	TRBJ1-2	once	CAWSEPGGLEDGYTF	TGTGCCTGGAGTGAGCCAGGGGGCCTTGAGGATGGCTACACCTTC
-	TRBV19	TRBJ2-7	few	CASSVSGGPYEQYF	TGTGCCAGTAGTGTGTCGGGGGGCCCCTACGAGCAGTACTTC
TRBD1	TRBV19	TRBJ1-2	-	CASSPQGSPYGYTF	TGTGCCAGTAGTCCACAGGGGTCCCCCTATGGCTACACCTTC
TRBD1	TRBV2	TRBJ1-6	-	CASSIRTGLNSPLHF	TGTGCCAGCAGCATACGGACAGGGTTGAATTCACCCCTCCACTTT
-	TRBV30	TRBJ2-7	-	CAWSVQYEQYF	TGTGCCTGGAGTGTACAGTACGAGCAGTACTTC
-	TRBV29-1	TRBJ1-2	-	CSVESTGRRGYTF	TGCAGCGTTGAATCGACAGGCAGACGGGGCTACACCTTC
TRBD2	TRBV30	TRBJ2-3	-	CAWSEPGGTATDTQYF	TGTGCCTGGAGTGAACCCGGGGGGACGGCTACAGATACGCAGTATTTT
TRBD1	TRBV4-2	TRBJ1-2	-	CASSQAGQGDSAGYTF	TGTGCCAGCAGCCAAGCGGGACAGGGGGACTCCGCGGGCTACACCTTC
TRBD1	TRBV5-1	TRBJ1-1	-	CASVDRVGTEAFF	TGCGCCAGCGTAGACAGGGTTGGGACTGAAGCTTTCTTT
-	TRBV10-3	TRBJ1-1	-	CAIGAEPDTEAFF	TGTGCCATCGGGGCAGAGCCAGACACTGAAGCTTTCTTT
TRBD1	TRBV27	TRBJ1-5	-	CASSFNRGDQPQHF	TGTGCCAGCAGTTTTAACAGGGGAGATCAGCCCCAGCATTTT
TRBD2	TRBV4-2	TRBJ2-1	-	CASSLDLAGGTYNEQFF	TGTGCCAGCAGCCTCGATTTAGCGGGGGGGACCTACAATGAGCAGTTCTTC
TRBD1	TRBV5-1	TRBJ2-5	-	CASSQRQGATEETQYF	TGCGCCAGCAGCCAACGACAGGGGGCGACTGAAGAGACCCAGTACTTC
TRBD2	TRBV9	TRBJ2-1	-	CASSFSGSYNEQFF	TGTGCCAGCAGCTTTAGCGGGAGCTACAATGAGCAGTTCTTC
TRBD2	TRBV5-1	TRBJ2-1	-	CASSLLAGGPYEQFF	TGCGCCAGCAGCTTACTAGCGGGAGGGCCTTACGAGCAGTTCTTC
-	TRBV6-2/TRBV6-3	TRBJ1-5	-	CASSYDSPGIQPQHF	TGTGCCAGCAGTTACGACAGCCCCGGTATTCAGCCCCAGCATTTT
-	TRBV5-1	TRBJ2-7	once	CASSPRGRNYEQYF	TGCGCCAGCAGCCCGCGGGGCAGGAACTACGAGCAGTACTTC
TRBD1	TRBV3-1/TRBV3-2	TRBJ2-7	-	CASSRQGAYEQYF	TGTGCCAGCAGCCGACAGGGGGCCTACGAGCAGTACTTC
TRBD2	TRBV7-8	TRBJ2-1	-	CASSSMGLAGDEQFF	TGTGCCAGCAGCTCCATGGGACTAGCGGGAGATGAGCAGTTCTTC
TRBD1	TRBV5-1	TRBJ2-1	-	CASSRTDGQAYNEQFF	TGCGCCAGCAGCCGAACGGACGGACAGGCATACAATGAGCAGTTCTTC
-	TRBV6-2/TRBV6-3	TRBJ1-5	-	CASSYSGVGYNQPQHF	TGTGCCAGCAGTTACTCCGGCGTCGGGTACAATCAGCCCCAGCATTTT
-	TRBV18	TRBJ2-3	-	CASSPLRTLSSTDTQYF	TGTGCCAGCTCACCGCTCCGGACATTGTCTAGCACAGATACGCAGTATTTT